The rows below give T cell receptor beta chains drawn from one sample of a study of blood T cell repertoires in COVID-19. The data were produced by immunoSEQ multiplex PCR, yet TCRdb's version contains in-frame clones alone and is incomplete. The sample shows about 400,000 clones, 75% to 90% of them seen only once. Sequencing was performed on peripheral blood. These receptor sequences come from a woman in her 30s with acute or convalescent COVID-19. The CDR3 runs from the conserved cysteine through the conserved F or W. A D gene is named only where the DNA matches it firmly. Size tells how often a clone was seen (once, few, many) or the class of an expanded clone, and some rows leave it out.

J gene: TRBJ1-4
V gene: TRBV6-5
clone size: NA
D gene: NA
CDR3 protein: CASSYSDSPVTGKLFF
CDR3 DNA: TGTGCCAGCAGTTATTCGGACTCTCCCGTGACGGGAAAACTGTTTTTT

J gene: TRBJ2-4
V gene: TRBV29-1
clone size: NA
D gene: NA
CDR3 protein: CSVLQGSKNIQYF
CDR3 DNA: TGCAGCGTGCTACAGGGTTCCAAAAACATTCAGTACTTC

J gene: TRBJ1-5
V gene: TRBV6-6
clone size: few
D gene: TRBD1
CDR3 protein: CASSYDRGNQPQHF
CDR3 DNA: TGTGCCAGCAGCTACGACAGGGGGAATCAGCCCCAGCATTTT

J gene: TRBJ2-7
V gene: TRBV10-3
clone size: NA
D gene: NA
CDR3 protein: CAISESRSWGGPKYEQYF
CDR3 DNA: TGTGCCATCAGTGAGTCGCGTAGTTGGGGGGGCCCGAAGTACGAGCAGTACTTC

J gene: TRBJ2-5
V gene: TRBV2
clone size: NA
D gene: NA
CDR3 protein: CASSPRNSGETQYF
CDR3 DNA: TGTGCCAGCAGTCCCCGTAATAGCGGAGAGACCCAGTACTTC

J gene: TRBJ2-5
V gene: TRBV7-7
clone size: NA
D gene: NA
CDR3 protein: CASSPPGEETQYF
CDR3 DNA: TGTGCCAGCAGCCCCCCGGGAGAAGAGACCCAGTACTTC

J gene: TRBJ1-5
V gene: TRBV28
clone size: NA
D gene: NA
CDR3 protein: CASTPPHGGVNQPQHF
CDR3 DNA: TGTGCCAGCACCCCACCCCACGGGGGAGTCAATCAGCCCCAGCATTTT

J gene: TRBJ2-5
V gene: TRBV5-1
clone size: once
D gene: NA
CDR3 protein: CASRGSSQETQYF
CDR3 DNA: TGCGCCAGCAGAGGGAGCTCCCAAGAGACCCAGTACTTC

J gene: TRBJ1-2
V gene: TRBV9
clone size: NA
D gene: NA
CDR3 protein: CASGGTTGGYTF
CDR3 DNA: TGTGCCAGCGGAGGGACTACCGGTGGCTACACCTTC

J gene: TRBJ2-5
V gene: TRBV5-6
clone size: NA
D gene: NA
CDR3 protein: CASSLYSQETQYF
CDR3 DNA: TGTGCCAGCAGCTTGTACAGCCAAGAGACCCAGTACTTC

J gene: TRBJ2-7
V gene: TRBV29-1
clone size: NA
D gene: TRBD1
CDR3 protein: CSAQLRDSSYEQYF
CDR3 DNA: TGCAGCGCACAACTTCGGGACAGTTCCTACGAGCAGTACTTC

J gene: TRBJ2-1
V gene: TRBV27
clone size: once
D gene: NA
CDR3 protein: CASSLYNEQFF
CDR3 DNA: TGTGCCAGCAGTCTATACAATGAGCAGTTCTTC

J gene: TRBJ2-1
V gene: TRBV11-2
clone size: NA
D gene: TRBD1
CDR3 protein: CASSFTGGRGGEQFF
CDR3 DNA: TGTGCCAGCAGCTTCACAGGGGGCAGGGGCGGTGAGCAGTTCTTC

J gene: TRBJ2-7
V gene: TRBV9
clone size: NA
D gene: TRBD2
CDR3 protein: CASSVSGTSGGSSYEQYF
CDR3 DNA: TGTGCCAGCAGCGTATCCGGGACTAGCGGGGGATCATCCTACGAGCAGTACTTC

J gene: TRBJ2-5
V gene: TRBV12-5
clone size: NA
D gene: NA
CDR3 protein: CASGQTGRETQYF
CDR3 DNA: TGTGCTAGTGGCCAGACAGGTCGCGAGACCCAGTACTTC

J gene: TRBJ1-1
V gene: TRBV15
clone size: NA
D gene: NA
CDR3 protein: CATSYEAGIASRAFF
CDR3 DNA: TGTGCCACCAGTTATGAGGCGGGGATAGCGTCGCGAGCTTTCTTT

J gene: TRBJ1-3
V gene: TRBV7-9
clone size: NA
D gene: NA
CDR3 protein: CASSLVAGNTIYF
CDR3 DNA: TGTGCCAGCAGCTTAGTGGCCGGAAACACCATATATTTT

J gene: TRBJ2-3
V gene: TRBV18
clone size: NA
D gene: NA
CDR3 protein: CASSQIAGSTDTQYF
CDR3 DNA: TGTGCCAGCTCTCAGATAGCAGGGTCGACAGATACGCAGTATTTT

J gene: TRBJ2-1
V gene: TRBV5-5
clone size: once
D gene: NA
CDR3 protein: CASSLLWANEQFF
CDR3 DNA: TGTGCCAGCAGCTTGTTGTGGGCAAATGAGCAGTTCTTC

J gene: TRBJ2-2
V gene: TRBV2
clone size: NA
D gene: TRBD2
CDR3 protein: CATMLAGVNTGELFF
CDR3 DNA: TGTGCCACGATGCTAGCGGGGGTAAACACCGGGGAGCTGTTTTTT

J gene: TRBJ1-2
V gene: TRBV27
clone size: NA
D gene: NA
CDR3 protein: CASSTETRTDFYGYTF
CDR3 DNA: TGTGCCAGCAGTACAGAGACCCGGACGGACTTCTATGGCTACACCTTC

J gene: TRBJ2-7
V gene: TRBV4-2
clone size: NA
D gene: NA
CDR3 protein: CASSQDLLSLHEQYF
CDR3 DNA: TGTGCCAGCAGCCAAGATTTACTAAGTCTCCACGAGCAGTACTTC

J gene: TRBJ2-3
V gene: TRBV11-2
clone size: NA
D gene: TRBD2
CDR3 protein: CASSRVGLVSDTQYF
CDR3 DNA: TGTGCCAGCAGCAGAGTAGGACTAGTTTCAGATACGCAGTATTTT

J gene: TRBJ1-3
V gene: TRBV7-9
clone size: NA
D gene: TRBD1
CDR3 protein: CASSLGIAGQVSGNTIYF
CDR3 DNA: TGTGCCAGCAGCTTAGGGATCGCGGGACAGGTCTCTGGAAACACCATATATTTT

J gene: TRBJ1-1
V gene: TRBV19
clone size: NA
D gene: NA
CDR3 protein: CASRAEPTEAFF
CDR3 DNA: TGTGCCAGTAGGGCCGAACCAACTGAAGCTTTCTTT

J gene: TRBJ2-3
V gene: TRBV2
clone size: NA
D gene: NA
CDR3 protein: CASRDGMGRPFTDTQYF
CDR3 DNA: TGTGCCAGCAGAGATGGAATGGGGCGGCCTTTCACAGATACGCAGTATTTT

J gene: TRBJ1-6
V gene: TRBV19
clone size: NA
D gene: NA
CDR3 protein: CASSIVQGQSPLHF
CDR3 DNA: TGTGCCAGTAGTATAGTACAAGGACAATCACCCCTCCACTTT

J gene: TRBJ2-7
V gene: TRBV30
clone size: NA
D gene: NA
CDR3 protein: CAWDGRGGEEQYF
CDR3 DNA: TGTGCCTGGGATGGGAGAGGAGGGGAGGAGCAGTACTTC

J gene: TRBJ2-7
V gene: TRBV7-2
clone size: NA
D gene: TRBD1
CDR3 protein: CASSTPGTGIGEQYF
CDR3 DNA: TGTGCCAGCAGCACCCCCGGGACAGGGATTGGCGAGCAGTACTTC

J gene: TRBJ2-3
V gene: TRBV6-5
clone size: NA
D gene: TRBD2
CDR3 protein: CASTPGGGWNTQYF
CDR3 DNA: TGTGCCAGCACCCCGGGGGGGGGTTGGAATACGCAGTATTTT

J gene: TRBJ1-4
V gene: TRBV9
clone size: NA
D gene: NA
CDR3 protein: CASSAAGGAGEKLFF
CDR3 DNA: TGTGCCAGCAGCGCTGCGGGGGGCGCGGGTGAAAAACTGTTTTTT

J gene: TRBJ1-1
V gene: TRBV5-4
clone size: NA
D gene: TRBD1
CDR3 protein: CASSRQGVNTEAFF
CDR3 DNA: TGTGCCAGCAGCCGACAGGGGGTGAACACTGAAGCTTTCTTT

J gene: TRBJ1-4
V gene: TRBV28
clone size: once
D gene: TRBD1
CDR3 protein: CASRDRAATNEKLFF
CDR3 DNA: TGTGCCAGCAGAGACAGGGCCGCAACTAATGAAAAACTGTTTTTT

J gene: TRBJ2-1
V gene: TRBV2
clone size: NA
D gene: TRBD2
CDR3 protein: CASSLLAGEYNEQFF
CDR3 DNA: TGTGCCAGCAGTTTACTAGCGGGGGAGTACAATGAGCAGTTCTTC

J gene: TRBJ2-7
V gene: TRBV29-1
clone size: NA
D gene: NA
CDR3 protein: CSVGPRTGYEQYF
CDR3 DNA: TGCAGCGTTGGTCCTAGAACGGGCTACGAGCAGTACTTC

J gene: TRBJ2-7
V gene: TRBV4-1
clone size: once
D gene: NA
CDR3 protein: CASSQVFEGYEQYF
CDR3 DNA: TGCGCCAGCAGCCAAGTCTTTGAGGGTTACGAGCAGTACTTC

J gene: TRBJ1-3
V gene: TRBV10-3
clone size: NA
D gene: NA
CDR3 protein: CAASSGALSGNTIYF
CDR3 DNA: TGTGCCGCCTCGAGCGGGGCCCTCTCTGGAAACACCATATATTTT

J gene: TRBJ2-3
V gene: TRBV7-9
clone size: NA
D gene: TRBD2
CDR3 protein: CASSRARSGGTQYF
CDR3 DNA: TGTGCCAGCAGCCGTGCCCGTAGCGGGGGTACGCAGTATTTT

J gene: TRBJ2-3
V gene: TRBV4-1
clone size: NA
D gene: NA
CDR3 protein: CASSQGPSTDTQYF
CDR3 DNA: TGCGCCAGCAGCCAAGGGCCCAGCACAGATACGCAGTATTTT

J gene: TRBJ1-5
V gene: TRBV24-1
clone size: NA
D gene: NA
CDR3 protein: CATSGLVGPHQPQHF
CDR3 DNA: TGTGCCACCAGTGGTCTGGTGGGGCCGCATCAGCCCCAGCATTTT

J gene: TRBJ1-6
V gene: TRBV6-5
clone size: NA
D gene: TRBD1
CDR3 protein: CASTGQANSPLHF
CDR3 DNA: TGTGCCAGCACCGGACAGGCGAATTCACCCCTCCACTTT

J gene: TRBJ1-2
V gene: TRBV21-1
clone size: NA
D gene: NA
CDR3 protein: CASSKDSPGQGYFYGYTF
CDR3 DNA: TGTGCCAGCAGCAAGGATAGTCCGGGACAGGGATACTTCTATGGCTACACCTTC

J gene: TRBJ2-3
V gene: TRBV6-5
clone size: NA
D gene: TRBD2
CDR3 protein: CASRSSGGRSDTQYF
CDR3 DNA: TGTGCCAGCAGGTCGAGCGGGGGGCGATCAGATACGCAGTATTTT

J gene: TRBJ1-2
V gene: TRBV6-1
clone size: NA
D gene: TRBD1
CDR3 protein: CASSEGTGGNGYTF
CDR3 DNA: TGTGCCAGCAGTGAAGGGACAGGGGGCAATGGCTACACCTTC

J gene: TRBJ1-6
V gene: TRBV6-5
clone size: NA
D gene: TRBD1
CDR3 protein: CASRQGSSYNSPLHF
CDR3 DNA: TGTGCCAGTCGACAGGGGAGCTCCTATAATTCACCCCTCCACTTT

J gene: TRBJ1-4
V gene: TRBV15
clone size: NA
D gene: NA
CDR3 protein: CATSRTTGGYEKLFF
CDR3 DNA: TGTGCCACCAGCAGGACGACAGGCGGTTACGAAAAACTGTTTTTT

J gene: TRBJ1-2
V gene: TRBV7-3
clone size: few
D gene: NA
CDR3 protein: CASSLIGGNGYTF
CDR3 DNA: TGTGCCAGCAGCTTAATCGGCGGGAATGGCTACACCTTC

J gene: TRBJ1-1
V gene: TRBV29-1
clone size: NA
D gene: TRBD1
CDR3 protein: CSAKGMQGARDTEAFF
CDR3 DNA: TGCAGCGCGAAGGGGATGCAGGGGGCAAGAGACACTGAAGCTTTCTTT